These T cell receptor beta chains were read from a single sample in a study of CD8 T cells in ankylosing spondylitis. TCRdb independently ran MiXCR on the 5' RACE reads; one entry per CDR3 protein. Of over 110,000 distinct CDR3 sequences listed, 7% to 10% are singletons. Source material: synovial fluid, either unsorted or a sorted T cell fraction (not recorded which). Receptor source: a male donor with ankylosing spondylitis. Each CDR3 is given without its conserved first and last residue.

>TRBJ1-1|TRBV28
ASSFKLLPAGQADTEAF
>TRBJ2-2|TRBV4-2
ASSYDRTGNTGELF
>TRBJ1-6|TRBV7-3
ASSRNSDSPLH
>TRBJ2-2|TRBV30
AYPRGRTGELF
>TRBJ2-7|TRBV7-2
ASSLVPYSYEQY
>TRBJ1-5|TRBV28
ASRDRGDSNQPQH
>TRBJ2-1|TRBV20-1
SARDRLGFNEQF
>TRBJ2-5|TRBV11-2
ASSQGYRLAGGQETQY
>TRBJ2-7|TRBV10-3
AISESVLAGYEQY
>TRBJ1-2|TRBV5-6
ASSQSQFYGYT
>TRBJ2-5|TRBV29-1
SVRISLGETQY
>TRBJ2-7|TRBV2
ASSSSYGISTFT
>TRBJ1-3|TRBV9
ASSSPDSGNTIY
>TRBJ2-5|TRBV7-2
ASSAYGTLKETQY
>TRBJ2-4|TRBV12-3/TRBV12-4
ASSLRHLGDIQY
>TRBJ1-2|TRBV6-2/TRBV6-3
ASSYSFTGIGYT
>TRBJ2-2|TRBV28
ASTPGGINTGELF
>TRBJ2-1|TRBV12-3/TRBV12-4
ASREVTSGGEQF
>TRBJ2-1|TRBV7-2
ASAVGVLAAYNEQF
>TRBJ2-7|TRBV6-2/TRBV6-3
ASSRDRAYEQY
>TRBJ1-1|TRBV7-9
ASSLGVPGTDNFAF
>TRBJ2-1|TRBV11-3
ASSDRPSAAEQF
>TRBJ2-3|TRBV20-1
SANTYVSGGADTQY
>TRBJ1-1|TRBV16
ASSQSMQRGKAF
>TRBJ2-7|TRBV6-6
ASSPFREQY
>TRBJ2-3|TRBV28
ASSSGEPDTQY
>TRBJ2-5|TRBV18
ASSQAGPQETQY
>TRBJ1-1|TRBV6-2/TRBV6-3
ASSYWGEAF
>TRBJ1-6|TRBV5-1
ASSLSGLNSPLH
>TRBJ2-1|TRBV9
ASRSSPNQQF
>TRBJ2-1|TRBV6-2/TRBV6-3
ASSYSTTGTLGF
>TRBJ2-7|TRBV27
ASRLSQSFYEQY
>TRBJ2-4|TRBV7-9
ASSSSLLAKNIQY
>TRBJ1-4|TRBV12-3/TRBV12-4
ASTETDGGKLF
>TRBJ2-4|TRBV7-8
ASSFDPNIQY
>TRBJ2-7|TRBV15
ATSRDRNEQY
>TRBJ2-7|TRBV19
ASSDRGGYYEQY
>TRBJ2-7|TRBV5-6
ASSLGASYEQY
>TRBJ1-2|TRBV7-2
ASSVLGGYGYT
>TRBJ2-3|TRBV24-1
ATSIRGTDTQY
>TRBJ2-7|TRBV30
AWSGFYEQY
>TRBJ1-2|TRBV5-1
ASSLGTGIGYGYT
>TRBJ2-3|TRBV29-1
SVATAMGTDTQY
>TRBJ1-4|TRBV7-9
ASSLSAGGQGGEKLF
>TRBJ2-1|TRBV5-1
ASSLTSGVYNEQF
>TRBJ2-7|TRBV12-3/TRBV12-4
ASSPGQGDSYEQY
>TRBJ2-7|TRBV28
ASSFPPRTGGNEQY
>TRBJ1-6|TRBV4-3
ASSQDYRGNNSPLH
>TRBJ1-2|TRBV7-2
ASSRGAGGFSYGYT
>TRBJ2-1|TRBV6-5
ASSTQIAGGNWNEQF